These T cell receptor beta chains were read from a single sample in a study of Ad26.COV2.S vaccination and SARS-CoV-2 variants. The method was immunoSEQ multiplex PCR; TCRdb's version includes in-frame clones alone and lacks a portion of them. This sample has some 520,000 clones; 87% occur once, and the top ten carry around 13%. The material was peripheral blood, obtained in a trial of Ad26.COV2.S vaccine versus placebo. These receptors all stem from a person aged 18-65 years who received the Ad26.COV2.S COVID-19 vaccine or a placebo. The CDR3 runs from the conserved cysteine through the conserved F or W. The D gene is left open where the match is weak. Not all rows give a size; the values are once, few, many and, for expanded clones, a class.

J,V,size,D,CDR3,DNA
TRBJ2-5,TRBV19,-,TRBD2,CASSIGGLGETQYF,TGTGCCAGTAGTATAGGGGGACTAGGTGAGACCCAGTACTTC
TRBJ2-3,TRBV7-3,-,-,CASSSPGDGTDTQYF,TGTGCCAGCAGCTCCCCTGGGGATGGGACAGATACGCAGTATTTT
TRBJ1-1,TRBV28,-,TRBD1,CASTLGGRATEAFF,TGTGCCAGCACCCTAGGGGGCAGGGCCACTGAAGCTTTCTTT
TRBJ2-3,TRBV19,-,-,CASSKDWGTDTQYF,TGTGCCAGTAGCAAAGACTGGGGCACAGATACGCAGTATTTT
TRBJ2-3,TRBV5-1,-,-,CASSLGPYDTDTQYF,TGCGCCAGCAGCCTCGGCCCATACGACACAGATACGCAGTATTTT
TRBJ2-1,TRBV29-1,-,-,CSGGDGGEQFF,TGCAGCGGGGGGGATGGAGGTGAGCAGTTCTTC
TRBJ1-3,TRBV6-9,-,TRBD1,CASSHSTGLCSGNTIYF,TGTGCCAGCAGTCATTCGACAGGGCTATGCTCTGGAAACACCATATATTTT
TRBJ1-6,TRBV19,-,-,CAGRRDYNSPLHF,TGTGCCGGGCGACGGGATTATAATTCACCCCTCCACTTT
TRBJ2-7,TRBV27,-,TRBD1,CASRPAGTGFVYEQYF,TGTGCCAGCAGGCCGGCCGGGACAGGGTTCGTCTACGAGCAGTACTTC
TRBJ2-7,TRBV7-9,-,TRBD1,CASSLGTGGLGEQYF,TGTGCCAGCAGCTTAGGCACAGGGGGCTTGGGAGAGCAGTACTTC
TRBJ1-1,TRBV4-2,-,TRBD1,CASSQYGQGLFIGF,TGTGCCAGCAGCCAATACGGACAGGGTTTATTCATTGGGTTT
TRBJ2-2,TRBV2,-,-,CASSLATPGELFF,TGTGCCAGCAGTCTAGCAACCCCCGGGGAGCTGTTTTTT
TRBJ1-2,TRBV5-1,-,-,CASSLGQTQYGYTF,TGCGCCAGCAGCTTGGGACAGACCCAGTATGGCTACACCTTC
TRBJ2-2,TRBV7-2,-,TRBD2,CASSFSGSVGELFF,TGTGCCAGCAGCTTTAGCGGGAGTGTCGGGGAGCTGTTTTTT
TRBJ1-1,TRBV28,few,-,CASSLAARIGTEAFF,TGTGCCAGCAGTTTAGCTGCCAGGATAGGCACTGAAGCTTTCTTT
TRBJ1-2,TRBV6-5,few,-,CASSYSNRGYGYTF,TGTGCCAGCAGTTACTCGAATCGGGGGTATGGCTACACCTTC
TRBJ1-1,TRBV6-2/TRBV6-3,-,TRBD1,CASSYSGQGIFF,TGTGCCAGCAGTTACTCGGGACAGGGGATTTTCTTT
TRBJ2-1,TRBV5-5,-,TRBD2,CASSPVAGGGPTRVFF,TGTGCCAGCAGCCCTGTAGCGGGAGGGGGTCCAACCCGGGTGTTCTTC
TRBJ1-4,TRBV3-1/TRBV3-2,-,-,CASSHYEKLFF,TGTGCCAGCAGCCATTATGAAAAACTGTTTTTT
TRBJ2-7,TRBV28,-,-,CASTGFYEQYF,TGTGCTTCAACAGGTTTCTACGAGCAGTACTTC
TRBJ1-3,TRBV30,-,TRBD1,CACSRGTAGNTIYF,TGTGCCTGCTCTCGGGGGACAGCCGGAAACACCATATATTTT
TRBJ2-7,TRBV3-1/TRBV3-2,-,-,CASSPGLARTYEQYF,TGTGCCAGCAGCCCCGGTCTAGCGAGAACCTACGAGCAGTACTTC
TRBJ1-1,TRBV27,-,-,CASMSLQGPEAFF,TGTGCCAGCATGTCTCTCCAGGGGCCTGAAGCTTTCTTT
TRBJ1-5,TRBV12-3/TRBV12-4,-,-,CASSLMRNQPQHF,TGTGCCAGCAGTTTAATGCGTAATCAGCCCCAGCATTTT
TRBJ2-7,TRBV5-1,once,TRBD2,CASSSGTSSYEQYF,TGCGCCAGCAGCTCAGGGACTAGCAGCTACGAGCAGTACTTC
TRBJ1-2,TRBV19,-,TRBD1,CASSIGRDSYGYTF,TGTGCCAGTAGTATTGGCCGGGACAGCTATGGCTACACCTTC
TRBJ1-3,TRBV7-2,-,-,CASSLIGAFSGNTIYF,TGTGCCAGCAGCTTAATCGGGGCCTTCTCTGGAAACACCATATATTTT
TRBJ2-6,TRBV6-6,-,-,CASSYSGGSGANVLTF,TGTGCCAGCAGTTACTCGGGGGGTTCTGGGGCCAACGTCCTGACTTTC
TRBJ2-2,TRBV11-2,-,-,CASSLQMGGTGELFF,TGTGCCAGCAGCTTGCAAATGGGCGGCACCGGGGAGCTGTTTTTT
TRBJ1-2,TRBV14,-,-,CASSQDISGAAGGYTF,TGTGCCAGCAGCCAAGATATTTCGGGGGCCGCTGGTGGCTACACCTTC
TRBJ1-6,TRBV5-1,-,TRBD1,CASSRWTGNSPLHF,TGCGCCAGCAGCAGATGGACAGGAAATTCACCCCTCCACTTT
TRBJ2-3,TRBV6-5,-,-,CASSYSGVGTDTQYF,TGTGCCAGCAGTTACTCTGGTGTGGGGACAGATACGCAGTATTTT
TRBJ2-1,TRBV7-2,-,-,CASSASGGSSYNEQFF,TGTGCCAGCAGCGCCTCCGGCGGCTCCTCCTACAATGAGCAGTTCTTC
TRBJ1-1,TRBV19,-,-,CASSIVLNTEAFF,TGTGCCAGTAGTATAGTATTGAACACTGAAGCTTTCTTT
TRBJ1-2,TRBV28,-,-,CASSIGYGYTF,TGTGCCAGCAGTATCGGGTATGGCTACACCTTC
TRBJ2-2,TRBV5-1,-,TRBD1,CASSHTRAGTVNTGELFF,TGCGCCAGCAGCCATACAAGGGCCGGGACAGTAAACACCGGGGAGCTGTTTTTT